These T cell receptor beta chains were read from a single sample in a study of shared clonotypes between healthy human individuals. Generated by immunoSEQ multiplex PCR, the TCRdb table keeps only in-frame clones and is missing some. In the table there are about 2.1 million clones, 93% of which are singletons. The specimen was naive CD8+ T cells from PBMCs. These receptors came from a man in his late teens or twenties in good health. Some clones in this sample may be carry-over from other donors' samples. Each CDR3 is given with its conserved first and last residue.

TRBV7-9,17,TRBJ2-5,CASSSGTGLVSAETQYF
TRBV27,14,TRBJ2-7,CASRPIDRVYEQYF
TRBV27,14,TRBJ2-5,CASSKLGSDKAQYF
TRBV5-8,11,TRBJ2-7,CASSALVEQYF
TRBV7-8,16,TRBJ2-7,CASSLTDRPGTYEQYF
TRBV5-4,16,TRBJ2-2,CASSMTGGAGTGELFF
TRBV27,15,TRBJ2-1,CASSLGGRSYNEQFF
TRBV28,14,TRBJ2-7,CASSNRDTSYEQYF
TRBV15,15,TRBJ2-7,CATSSLPSGAYEQYF
TRBV7-9,15,TRBJ2-5,CASSRTAGYQETQYF
TRBV7-3,15,TRBJ2-1,CASSLTGPQDNEQFF
TRBV4-3,20,TRBJ2-2,CASSYRAGTSGRSNTGELFF
TRBV5-1,14,TRBJ2-1,CASSPLRGAGEQFF
TRBV7-9,12,TRBJ2-7,CASTSGRWEQYF
TRBV7-9,17,TRBJ2-1,CASSSALGGVSYNEQFF
TRBV5-1,14,TRBJ1-1,CASSLAPGGTEAFF